A selection of T cell receptor beta chains follows, all from one sample in a study of cytomegalovirus exposure and HLA in healthy donors. Measured with immunoSEQ multiplex PCR; TCRdb has only the in-frame clones, and not every one. The table includes 83,000 or so clones, over 75% detected once. Sample: PBMCs. Receptors were obtained from a female donor in good health and CMV-seronegative. Each CDR3 is given with its conserved first and last residue. Each record gives: V gene, clone size, J gene, CDR3 protein. Clone size appears in some rows only: once, few, many, or a class for an expanded clone.

V: TRBV4-2
size: NA
J: TRBJ2-1
CDR3: CASSQDEREFGNEQFF

V: TRBV6-1
size: NA
J: TRBJ1-5
CDR3: CASSVRTSDQPQHF

V: TRBV28
size: NA
J: TRBJ2-1
CDR3: CASREAGGPGNEQFF

V: TRBV9
size: NA
J: TRBJ2-7
CDR3: CASSKTGLSYEQYF

V: TRBV6-6
size: NA
J: TRBJ2-1
CDR3: CASTRLAGGTWHEQFF

V: TRBV7-2
size: NA
J: TRBJ2-5
CDR3: CASSQVAAVETQYF

V: TRBV4-2
size: NA
J: TRBJ2-2
CDR3: CASSPSRGLTGELFF

V: TRBV15
size: once
J: TRBJ1-1
CDR3: CATSRDYPGLAFF

V: TRBV5-4
size: NA
J: TRBJ2-5
CDR3: CASSLAQQQETQYF

V: TRBV30
size: NA
J: TRBJ1-5
CDR3: CAWSGQGNQPQHF

V: TRBV9
size: NA
J: TRBJ2-3
CDR3: CAMTRGTDTQYF

V: TRBV18
size: NA
J: TRBJ2-2
CDR3: CASSPPLAGGHTGELFF

V: TRBV5-1
size: NA
J: TRBJ2-2
CDR3: CASSPGLAGNTGELFF

V: TRBV27
size: NA
J: TRBJ2-7
CDR3: CASSLRDRAYEQYF

V: TRBV11-2
size: NA
J: TRBJ2-7
CDR3: CASSLVGLAGEQYF

V: TRBV11-2
size: NA
J: TRBJ2-7
CDR3: CASSFEGSPLYEQYF

V: TRBV30
size: few
J: TRBJ2-7
CDR3: CACRLAGLVYEQYF

V: TRBV6-4
size: NA
J: TRBJ2-1
CDR3: CASSPTSGSFDEQFF

V: TRBV28
size: once
J: TRBJ2-5
CDR3: CASSQRQGLMETQYF

V: TRBV6-1
size: NA
J: TRBJ1-1
CDR3: CASSEIRQGTAFF

V: TRBV28
size: NA
J: TRBJ2-6
CDR3: CASSTPGQGSGANVLTF